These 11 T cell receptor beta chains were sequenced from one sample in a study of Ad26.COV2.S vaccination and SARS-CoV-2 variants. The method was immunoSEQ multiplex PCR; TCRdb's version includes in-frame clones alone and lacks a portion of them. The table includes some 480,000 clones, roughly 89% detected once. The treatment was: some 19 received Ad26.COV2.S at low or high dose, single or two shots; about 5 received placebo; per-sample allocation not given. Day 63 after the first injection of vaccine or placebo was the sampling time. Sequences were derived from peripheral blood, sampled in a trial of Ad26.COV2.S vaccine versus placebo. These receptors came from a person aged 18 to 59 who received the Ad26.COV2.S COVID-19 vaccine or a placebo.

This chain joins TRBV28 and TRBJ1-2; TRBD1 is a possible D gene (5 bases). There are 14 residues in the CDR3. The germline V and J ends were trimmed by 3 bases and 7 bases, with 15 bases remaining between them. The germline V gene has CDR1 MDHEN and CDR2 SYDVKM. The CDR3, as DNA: TGTGCCAGCAGTTTGGTCAGGGCGGACGGTGGCTACACCTTC. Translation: CASSLVRADGGYTF.

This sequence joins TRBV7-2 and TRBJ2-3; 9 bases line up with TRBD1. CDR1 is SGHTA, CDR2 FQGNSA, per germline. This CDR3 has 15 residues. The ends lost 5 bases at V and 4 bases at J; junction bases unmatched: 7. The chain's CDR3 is CASSGMGQGADTQYF. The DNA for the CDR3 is TGTGCCAGCAGCGGGATGGGACAGGGCGCAGATACGCAGTATTTT.

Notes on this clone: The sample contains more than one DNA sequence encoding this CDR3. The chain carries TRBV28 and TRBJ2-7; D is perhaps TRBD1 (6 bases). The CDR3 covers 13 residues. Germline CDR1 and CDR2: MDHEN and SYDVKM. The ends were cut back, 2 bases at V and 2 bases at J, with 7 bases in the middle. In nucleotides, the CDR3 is TGTGCCAGCAGTTTAGGGGGCCCCTACGAGCAGTACTTC. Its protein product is CASSLGGPYEQYF.

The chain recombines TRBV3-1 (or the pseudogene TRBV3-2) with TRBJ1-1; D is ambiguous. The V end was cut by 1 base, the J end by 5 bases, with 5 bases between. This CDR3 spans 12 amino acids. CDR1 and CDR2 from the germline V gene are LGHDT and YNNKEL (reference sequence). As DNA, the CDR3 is TGTGCCAGCAGCCAAGGGCCGACTGAAGCTTTCTTT. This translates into CASSQGPTEAFF.

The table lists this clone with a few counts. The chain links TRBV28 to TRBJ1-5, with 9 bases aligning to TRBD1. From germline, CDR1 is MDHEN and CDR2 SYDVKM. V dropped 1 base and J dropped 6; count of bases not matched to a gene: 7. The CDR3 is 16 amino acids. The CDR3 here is CASSLYGTGWGQPQHF. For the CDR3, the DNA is TGTGCCAGCAGTTTATATGGGACAGGGTGGGGTCAGCCCCAGCATTTT. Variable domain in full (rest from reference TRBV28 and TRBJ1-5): DVKVTQSSRYLVKRTGEKVFLECVQDMDHENMFWYRQDPGLGLRLIYFSYDVKMKEKGDIPEGYSVSREKKERFSLILESASTNQTSMYLCASSLYGTGWGQPQHFGDGTRLSIL.

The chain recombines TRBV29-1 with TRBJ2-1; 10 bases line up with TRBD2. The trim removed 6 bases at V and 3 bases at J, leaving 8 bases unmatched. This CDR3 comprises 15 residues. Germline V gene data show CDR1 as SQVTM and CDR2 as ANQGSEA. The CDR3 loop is CSVPGLASGYNEQFF. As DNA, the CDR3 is TGCAGCGTACCGGGACTAGCGTCGGGCTACAATGAGCAGTTCTTC.

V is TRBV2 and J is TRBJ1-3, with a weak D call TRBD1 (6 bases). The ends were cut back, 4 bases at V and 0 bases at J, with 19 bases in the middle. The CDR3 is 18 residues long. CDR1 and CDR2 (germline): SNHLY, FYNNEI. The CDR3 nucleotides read TGTGCCAGCAGTGCCACCGGGACACACACCCTCTCTGGAAACACCATATATTTT. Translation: CASSATGTHTLSGNTIYF.

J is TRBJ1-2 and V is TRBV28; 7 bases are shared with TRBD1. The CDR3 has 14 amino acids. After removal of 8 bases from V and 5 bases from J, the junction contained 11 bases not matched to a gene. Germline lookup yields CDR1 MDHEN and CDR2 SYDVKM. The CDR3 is CASGAGRGKYGYTF. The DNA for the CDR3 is TGTGCCAGCGGGGCGGGCAGGGGGAAATATGGCTACACCTTC.

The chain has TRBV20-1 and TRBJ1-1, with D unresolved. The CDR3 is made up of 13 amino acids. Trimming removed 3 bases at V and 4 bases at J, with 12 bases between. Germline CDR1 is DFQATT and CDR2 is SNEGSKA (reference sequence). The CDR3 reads CSASISRGTEAFF. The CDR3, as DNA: TGCAGTGCTAGTATCTCTCGGGGCACTGAAGCTTTCTTT.

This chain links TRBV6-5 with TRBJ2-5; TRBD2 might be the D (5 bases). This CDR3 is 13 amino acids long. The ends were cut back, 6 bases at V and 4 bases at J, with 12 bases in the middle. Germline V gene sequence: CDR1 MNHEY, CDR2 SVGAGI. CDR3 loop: CASRPGGRETQYF. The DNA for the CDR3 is TGTGCCAGCAGACCCGGCGGGCGAGAGACCCAGTACTTC.

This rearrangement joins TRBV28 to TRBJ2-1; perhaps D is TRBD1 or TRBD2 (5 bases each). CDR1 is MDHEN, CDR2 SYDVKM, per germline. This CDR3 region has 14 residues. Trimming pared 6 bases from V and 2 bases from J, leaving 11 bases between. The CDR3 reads CASSGTVTYNEQFF. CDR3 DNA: TGTGCCAGCAGCGGGACGGTCACCTACAATGAGCAGTTCTTC.